The rows below give T cell receptor beta chains drawn from one sample of a study of regulatory T cells in long-lasting Graves disease. TCRdb itself ran the multiplex PCR reads through MiXCR, one entry per CDR3 protein. The sample holds approximately 500,000 distinct CDR3 sequences, about 22% seen once. This specimen was peripheral blood mononuclear cells (PBMCs), taken when the disease was refractory, from a patient treated with antithyroid drugs. The receptors were gathered from a female donor with Graves disease. CDR3s include the opening cysteine and the closing phenylalanine or tryptophan. Fields, in order: V gene, D gene, clone size, J gene, CDR3 DNA, CDR3 protein. D genes are given only for firm matches. A row's size may be missing; if present it is once, few, many or a size class.

TRBV30,TRBD1,many,TRBJ2-5,TGTGCCTGGGATCGGACAGGGAAGCAGTACTTC,CAWDRTGKQYF
TRBV28,TRBD2,many,TRBJ2-7,TGTGCCAGCAGGGGACTAGCGGGATCGTACGAGCAGTACTTC,CASRGLAGSYEQYF
TRBV6-2/TRBV6-3,-,many,TRBJ2-5,TGTGCCAGCAGTTACTCGAGAGGTTCAGGGACCCAGTACTTC,CASSYSRGSGTQYF
TRBV6-1,-,many,TRBJ1-5,TGTGCCAGCAAGGGTGCAGGGAGTCAGCCCCAGCATTTT,CASKGAGSQPQHF
TRBV3-1,-,-,TRBJ2-7,TGTGCCAGCAGCCCGCGAGCGGGCGTCCTCTACGAGCAGTACTTC,CASSPRAGVLYEQYF
TRBV14,-,many,TRBJ2-5,TGTGCCAGCAGCCAAGGGTTTTGGGAAGAGACCCAGTACTTC,CASSQGFWEETQYF
TRBV6-2/TRBV6-3,-,few,TRBJ1-3,TGTGCCAGCAGTTGGGCAACCTCTGGAAACACCATATATTTT,CASSWATSGNTIYF
TRBV12-3/TRBV12-4,-,many,TRBJ2-5,TGTGCCAGCAGTTTGGGGAAAGAGACCCAGTACTTC,CASSLGKETQYF
TRBV7-9,TRBD1,-,TRBJ1-1,TGTGCCAGCAGGGGACAGGTCCAGAACACTGAAGCTTTCTTT,CASRGQVQNTEAFF
TRBV11-2,-,many,TRBJ1-1,TGTGCCAGCAGCGCGTCCACCTTGAACACTGAAGCTTTCTTT,CASSASTLNTEAFF
TRBV2,-,many,TRBJ1-6,TGTGCCAGCAGGGCAGGGCCCAATTCACCCCTCCACTTT,CASRAGPNSPLHF
TRBV2,TRBD1,many,TRBJ1-6,TGTGCCAGCAGGGACAGGGCCCTTGATTCACCCCTCCACTTT,CASRDRALDSPLHF
TRBV28,-,-,TRBJ1-5,TGTGCCAGCAGCTCGCCCTCTTACAGGGCATTTGACAATCAGCCCCAGCATTTT,CASSSPSYRAFDNQPQHF
TRBV3-1,TRBD1,many,TRBJ2-1,TGTGCCAGCAGCCCCAGGACAGGGAGCTACAATGAGCAGTTCTTC,CASSPRTGSYNEQFF
TRBV28,-,many,TRBJ2-7,TGTGCCAGCAGTACCCCCCACGAGGGTCTCGAGCAGTACTTC,CASSTPHEGLEQYF
TRBV7-8,TRBD1,-,TRBJ2-5,TGTGCCAGCAGCTTATGGGCCCGACAGGGCCGTGGAGAGACCCAGTACTTC,CASSLWARQGRGETQYF
TRBV2,-,many,TRBJ1-4,TGTGCCAGCGGAGCCCCAGGGCAGGGTGAAAAACTGTTTTTT,CASGAPGQGEKLFF
TRBV28,TRBD2,-,TRBJ2-3,TGTGCCAGCACCCAATCTAGCGGGAGGTCCTCAGATATGCAGTATTTT,CASTQSSGRSSDMQYF
TRBV11-2,TRBD2,many,TRBJ2-7,TGTGCCAGCAGCTTAGCGACTAGCGGAACCTACGAGCAGTACTTC,CASSLATSGTYEQYF